This T cell receptor (beta chain) originates from a study of cytomegalovirus exposure and HLA in healthy donors. Study results and limitations: Reports credit the classifier with highly specific, highly sensitive diagnosis of cytomegalovirus status. Researchers reported that a few CMV-associated chains were confirmed in vitro as CMV antigen-specific.

Primers included in the PCR were 60 Vbeta and 13 Jbeta primers. Clones were sequenced by immunoSEQ multiplex PCR, and TCRdb holds only the in-frame ones, with some missing. This sample has roughly 110,000 clones, with over 60% found just once. Regarding this clone: Its antigen is unknown.

Germline values: CDR1 SGHTA, CDR2 FQGTGA. This CDR3 is 18 amino acids long. V trimming: 0 bases; J trimming: 3 bases; junction bases outside the gene matches: 6. This TCR derives from a man aged 40-49 years in good health and CMV-seropositive. The sequencing input was PBMCs. V is TRBV7-3 and J is TRBJ2-1; 12 bases agree with TRBD2. The CDR3 region has the DNA TGTGCCAGCAGCTTAACTTCCCGGGGACTAGCGGGCTACAATGAGCAGTTCTTC. This translates into CASSLTSRGLAGYNEQFF.